The 4 T cell receptor beta chains below come from one sample, sequenced in a study of shared clonotypes between healthy human individuals. Generated by immunoSEQ multiplex PCR, the TCRdb table keeps only in-frame clones and is missing some. The profile shows about 1 million clones, under 80% of them singletons. The sequenced material came from memory CD4+ T cells sorted from blood. As for subset: CD45RA-negative fraction. These receptors originate from a man between 18 and 35 years old in good health.

This chain uses TRBV27 with TRBJ2-6; D call uncertain. V gave up 2 bases and J gave up 12 bases, with 11 bases separating them. The V gene's germline CDR1 is MNHEY and CDR2 SMNVEV (reference sequence). The CDR3 loop spans 13 amino acids. The CDR3 nucleotides are TGTGCCAGCAGTTTAGCGGCAGTAAGCGTCCTGACTTTC. It codes for CASSLAAVSVLTF.

This sequence joins TRBV11-2 and TRBJ2-7, with a weak D call TRBD1 (6 bases). The CDR3 is 14 amino acids. V was clipped by 5 bases and J by 1 base, with 12 bases between them. CDR1 is SGHAT and CDR2 is FQNNGV in the germline V gene. CDR3 bases: TGTGCCAGCAGCACGGTACAGGGTTCCTACGAGCAGTACTTC. Its translation is CASSTVQGSYEQYF.

The rearrangement joins TRBV9 to TRBJ2-5; D is perhaps TRBD1 (6 bases). V shed 4 bases and J shed 1 base, with 17 bases lying between them. The CDR3 consists of 16 residues. The germline V gene has CDR1 SGDLS and CDR2 YYNGEE. CDR3 sequence: CASSRTGYGGQETQYF. CDR3 nucleotides: TGTGCCAGCAGCCGTACAGGGTACGGTGGCCAAGAGACCCAGTACTTC.

The chain links TRBV28 to TRBJ1-1; D is possibly TRBD1 (6 bases). With 6 bases removed from V and 2 bases from J, the gap between germline ends came to 13 bases. This CDR3 comprises 14 residues. Germline CDR1 reads MDHEN; CDR2 reads SYDVKM. The CDR3 region is CASRVGGINTEAFF. The CDR3, as DNA: TGTGCCAGCAGGGTAGGGGGGATAAACACTGAAGCTTTCTTT.